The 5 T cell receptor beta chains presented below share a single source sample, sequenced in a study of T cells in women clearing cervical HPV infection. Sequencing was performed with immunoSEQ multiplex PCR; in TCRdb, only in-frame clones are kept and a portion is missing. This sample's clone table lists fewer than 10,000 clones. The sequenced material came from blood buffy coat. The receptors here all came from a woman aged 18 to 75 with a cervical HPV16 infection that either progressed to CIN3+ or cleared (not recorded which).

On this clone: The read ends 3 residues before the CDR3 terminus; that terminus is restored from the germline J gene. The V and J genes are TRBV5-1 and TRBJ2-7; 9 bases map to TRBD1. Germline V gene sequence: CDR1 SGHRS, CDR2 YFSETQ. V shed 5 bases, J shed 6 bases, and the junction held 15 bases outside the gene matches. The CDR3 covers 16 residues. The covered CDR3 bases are TGCGCCAGCAGTTTGCCCCGGACAGGGGAGGTAGGCGAG. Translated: CASSLPRTGEVGE. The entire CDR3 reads CASSLPRTGEVGEQYF.

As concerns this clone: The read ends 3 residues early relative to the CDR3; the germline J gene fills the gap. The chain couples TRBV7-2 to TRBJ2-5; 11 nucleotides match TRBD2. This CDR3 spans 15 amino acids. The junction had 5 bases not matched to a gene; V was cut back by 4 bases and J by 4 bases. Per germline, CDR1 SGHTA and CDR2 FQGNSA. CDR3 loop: CASSYRLAGTETQYF. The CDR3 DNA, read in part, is TGTGCCAGCAGCTACCGACTAGCGGGGACAGAGACC.

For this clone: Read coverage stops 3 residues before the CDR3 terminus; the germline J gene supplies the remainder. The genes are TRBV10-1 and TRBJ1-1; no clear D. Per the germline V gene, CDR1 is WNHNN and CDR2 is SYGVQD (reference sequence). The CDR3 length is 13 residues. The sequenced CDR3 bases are TGCGCCAGCAGTGAGATGGGTGCGGGAGCT. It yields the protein CASSEMGAGA. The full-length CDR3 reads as CASSEMGAGAAFF.

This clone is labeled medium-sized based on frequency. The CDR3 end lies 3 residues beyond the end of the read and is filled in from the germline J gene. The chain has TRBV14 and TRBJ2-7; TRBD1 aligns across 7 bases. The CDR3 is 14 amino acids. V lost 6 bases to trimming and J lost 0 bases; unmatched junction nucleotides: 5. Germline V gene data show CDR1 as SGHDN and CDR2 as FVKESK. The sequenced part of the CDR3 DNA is TGTGCCAGCAGGGGGGACAGACGCTCCTACGAG. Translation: CASRGDRRSYE. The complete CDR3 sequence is CASRGDRRSYEQYF. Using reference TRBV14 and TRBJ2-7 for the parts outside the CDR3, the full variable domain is EAGVTQFPSHSVIEKGQTVTLRCDPISGHDNLYWYRRVMGKEIKFLLHFVKESKQDESGMPNNRFLAERTGGTYSTLKVQPAELEDSGVYFCASRGDRRSYEQYFGPGTRLTVT.

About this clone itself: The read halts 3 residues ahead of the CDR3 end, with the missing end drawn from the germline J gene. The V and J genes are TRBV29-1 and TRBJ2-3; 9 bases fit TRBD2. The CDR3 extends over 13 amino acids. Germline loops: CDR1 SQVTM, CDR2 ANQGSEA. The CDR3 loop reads CSVVTSGQETQYF. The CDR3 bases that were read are TGCAGCGTTGTGACTAGCGGACAAGAGACG.